These 8 T cell receptor beta chains were sequenced from one sample in a study of blood T cell repertoires in COVID-19. Profiled with immunoSEQ multiplex PCR; TCRdb holds only in-frame clones, not every one. The repertoire holds just over 15,000 clones, with 75% to 85% as singletons. Sample: peripheral blood. The receptor set was obtained from an elderly man with active or convalescent COVID-19.

The CDR3 DNA reads TGTGCCAGCAGGGGGCGGGGGGAGACCCAGTACTTC. This translates into CASRGRGETQYF. This rearrangement joins TRBV27 to TRBJ2-5; 7 positions match TRBD2. Germline V lookup: CDR1 MNHEY, CDR2 SMNVEV (reference sequence). Trimming at V came to 6 bases and at J to 5 bases, leaving 3 bases not matched to a gene. This CDR3 is built from 12 residues.

The rearrangement links TRBV5-1 to TRBJ2-1; 11 bases are shared with TRBD2. Per the germline V gene, CDR1 is SGHRS and CDR2 is YFSETQ. There are 17 residues in the CDR3. V lost 2 bases to trimming and J lost 2 bases; unmatched junction nucleotides: 6. The CDR3 coding sequence is TGCGCCAGCAGCTTCGCTAGCGGGGGGTGGGCCTACAATGAGCAGTTCTTC. Protein sequence: CASSFASGGWAYNEQFF.

The rearrangement joins TRBV18 to TRBJ2-3; no clear D. Germline CDR1 KGHSH, CDR2 LQKENI. The CDR3 has 12 residues. Trimming took off 1 base at V and 5 bases at J, with 4 bases between the two ends. The CDR3 spells CASSPLLDTQYF. The DNA for the CDR3 is TGTGCCAGCTCACCACTTCTAGATACGCAGTATTTT.

This rearrangement joins TRBV10-3 to TRBJ1-4; TRBD1 matches 8 bases. Trimming removed 0 bases from V and 6 bases from J; junction bases left unmatched: 3. Germline values: CDR1 ENHRY, CDR2 SYGVKD. The CDR3 is 15 residues long. The CDR3 DNA reads TGTGCCATCAGTGAGTCGACAGGGGTAGATGAAAAACTGTTTTTT. It specifies CAISESTGVDEKLFF.

This chain's CDR3 is CASSGYGGSYEQYF. DNA of the CDR3: TGTGCCAGCAGTGGATATGGGGGGTCCTACGAGCAGTACTTC. The chain links TRBV2 to TRBJ2-7; D may be TRBD2 (6 bases). The length of the CDR3 is 14 residues. Per germline, CDR1 SNHLY and CDR2 FYNNEI. V was pared by 4 bases and J by 1 base, with 11 bases between.

The chain is built from TRBV2 and TRBJ2-1; 10 positions agree with TRBD2. This CDR3 spans 16 amino acids. The V and J ends lost 6 bases and 4 bases, in that order; junction bases with no gene match: 9. The germline CDR1 and CDR2 sequences are SNHLY and FYNNEI. DNA for the CDR3: TGTGCCAGCAGACGATATAGCGGGGGGATTTACAATGAGCAGTTCTTC. It specifies CASRRYSGGIYNEQFF.

The chain is built from TRBV19 and TRBJ2-2; D is unresolved. CDR3 length: 16 residues. The V and J ends lost 3 bases and 8 bases respectively, with 19 bases between them. Germline assignment: CDR1 LNHDA and CDR2 SQIVND (reference sequence). The CDR3 DNA follows: TGTGCCAGTAGTATCGCGACAAACACCCTTTTTGGGGAGCTGTTTTTT. Its translation is CASSIATNTLFGELFF.

The chain employs TRBV6-9 and TRBJ1-1; D unresolved. The CDR3 loop spans 11 amino acids. With 3 bases removed from V and 10 bases from J, the gap between germline ends came to 9 bases. CDR1 is MNHGY and CDR2 is SVAAGI in the germline V gene. The CDR3 protein is CASSYGVSAFF. In nucleotides, the CDR3 is TGTGCCAGCAGTTACGGGGTTTCAGCTTTCTTT.